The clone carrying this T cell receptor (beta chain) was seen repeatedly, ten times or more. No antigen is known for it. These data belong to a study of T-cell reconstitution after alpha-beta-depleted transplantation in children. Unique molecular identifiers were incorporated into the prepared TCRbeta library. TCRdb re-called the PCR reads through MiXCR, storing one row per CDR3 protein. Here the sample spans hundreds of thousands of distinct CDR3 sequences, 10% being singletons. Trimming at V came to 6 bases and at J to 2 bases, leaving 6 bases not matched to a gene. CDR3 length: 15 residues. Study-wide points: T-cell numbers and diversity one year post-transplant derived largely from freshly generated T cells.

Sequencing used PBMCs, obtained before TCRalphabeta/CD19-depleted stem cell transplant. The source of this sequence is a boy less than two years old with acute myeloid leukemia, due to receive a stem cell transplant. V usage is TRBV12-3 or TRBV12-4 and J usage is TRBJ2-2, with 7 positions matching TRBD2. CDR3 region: CASSGLVFNTGELFF. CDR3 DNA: TGTGCCAGCAGCGGACTAGTCTTCAACACCGGGGAGCTGTTTTTT.